The source of this T cell receptor beta chain is a study of T cells after yellow fever vaccination (dated by TCRdb to between 2018 and 2020). General notes on the study: The SMART-Seq v4 Ultra Low Input RNA kit was used to prepare libraries from fractions with low cell numbers. To follow T-cell clones before and after primary and booster YFV17D yellow fever vaccination, bulk TCR alpha and beta repertoires were sequenced over time. The cohort comprised two healthy male donors, one aged 18 to 29 and one aged 30 to 40 years. Blood samples were taken at several timepoints before and after primary and secondary immunization, and bulk PBMC replicates and cell subsets were isolated.

Study-wide findings and limitations: Most clones expanded after primary vaccination were re-detected after the booster (96% of CD4 and about 88% of CD8), suggesting broad memory maintenance. Computational filtering was needed because FACS-sorted repertoires could contain abundant contaminating clonotypes from the bulk population. A small share of clonotypes was detected in both CD4 and CD8 compartments, with the overlap likely arising from convergent recombination. The study included only two donors, which limits how far the findings can be generalized. Compared with the primary T-cell response, the secondary T-cell response was faster but weaker, reaching its peak on day 5 rather than on day 15.

About this clonotype itself: Its antigen specificity is not known. The input lacks base qualities; no much larger clone sits a single base away.

Sample treatment or condition, as interpreted from the label and publication: live attenuated yellow fever vaccine strain. PBMCs were isolated from peripheral blood using a standard Ficoll-Paque protocol. Dynabeads CD4 and CD8 positive selection kits were used to isolate the CD4 and CD8 T-cell fractions. TriZol was used to extract RNA from bulk PBMCs, from CD4 and CD8 fractions, and from dextramer-positive and dextramer-negative fractions. V and J lose 2 bases and 1 base, and a span of 8 bases separates them. CDR3 length: 14 amino acids, cysteine to phenylalanine. Just CDR3 DNA is preserved here, 42 bases in frame from base 1. Looking up the germline V gene yields CDR1 MRHNA and CDR2 SNTAGT. The sequencer listed for this sample is Illumina NovaSeq 6000. Synthesis of TCR cDNA relied on 5'RACE template switching, a step that introduced a universal primer site along with unique molecular identifiers. cDNA synthesis was primed from both the TCR alpha and TCR beta constant segments. Library amplification involved two PCR steps, and the second step added sample barcodes and sequencing adapters. Sequencing of libraries was done on Illumina HiSeq 2500 (2x100 bp) or NovaSeq (2x150 bp). The authors' pipeline ran thus. Reads were demultiplexed and collapsed into UMI consensus sequences with MIGEC, and V(D)J alignment was performed with MiXCR. Vaccine-responding clonotypes were identified with edgeR using replicate PBMC samples, with FDR below 0.01 and a log2 fold change above 5 up to day 15 being required. Each bulk clonotype received a CD4 or CD8 identity based on whether the sequenced CD4 or CD8 repertoire contained that clonotype at higher abundance. The public reads were quality trimmed at Q25 with fastp and then assembled into clones with MiXCR by TCRdb, keeping productive beta chains. Rows with a matching CDR3 protein are joined into one entry that keeps the most common DNA and genes. The V and J calls here are based on TCRdb, not the publication. Present in this sample are some 290,000 distinct CDR3 sequences, around 10% of which were seen just once. Jointly, the top ten make up roughly 3% of the sample.

In this chain, TRBV6-4 is recombined with TRBJ1-1, with the D gene not clear enough to name. The sequences come from CD4+ T cells sorted from PBMCs, collected 45 days after the yellow fever booster vaccination. The sequence was obtained from a man aged 18 to 29 who received the YFV17D yellow fever vaccine. The DNA is TGTGCCAGCAGTGACGGTCGGAAGAACACTGAAGCTTTCTTT. Translated, it gives CASSDGRKNTEAFF.